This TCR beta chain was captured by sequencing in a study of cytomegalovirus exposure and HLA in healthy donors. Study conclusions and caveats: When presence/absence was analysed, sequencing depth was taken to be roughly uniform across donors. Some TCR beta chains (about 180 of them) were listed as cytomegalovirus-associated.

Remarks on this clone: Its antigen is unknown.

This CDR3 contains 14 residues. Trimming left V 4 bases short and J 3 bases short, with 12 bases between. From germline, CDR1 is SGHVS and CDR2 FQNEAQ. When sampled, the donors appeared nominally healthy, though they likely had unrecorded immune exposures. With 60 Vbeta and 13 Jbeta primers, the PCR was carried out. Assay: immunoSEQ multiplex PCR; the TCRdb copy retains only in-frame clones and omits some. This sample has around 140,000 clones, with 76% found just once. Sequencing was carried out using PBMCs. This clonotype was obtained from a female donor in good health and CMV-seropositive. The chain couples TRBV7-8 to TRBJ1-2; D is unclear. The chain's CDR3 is CASSSGVLDYGYTF. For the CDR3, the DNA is TGTGCCAGCAGCTCCGGGGTATTGGACTATGGCTACACCTTC.